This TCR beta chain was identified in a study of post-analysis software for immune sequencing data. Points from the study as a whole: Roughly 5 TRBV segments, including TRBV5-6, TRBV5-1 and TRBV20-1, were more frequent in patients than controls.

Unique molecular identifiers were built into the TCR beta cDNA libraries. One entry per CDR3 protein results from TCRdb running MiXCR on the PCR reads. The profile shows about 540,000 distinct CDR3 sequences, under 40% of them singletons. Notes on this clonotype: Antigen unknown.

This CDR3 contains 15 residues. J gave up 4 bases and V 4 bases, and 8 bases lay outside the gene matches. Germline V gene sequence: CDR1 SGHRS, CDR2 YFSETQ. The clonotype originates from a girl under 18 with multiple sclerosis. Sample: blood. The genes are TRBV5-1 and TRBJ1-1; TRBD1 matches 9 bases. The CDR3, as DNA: TGCGCCAGCAGCCCGGAAGGACAGGGGATCACTGAAGCTTTCTTT. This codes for CASSPEGQGITEAFF.